The 32 T cell receptor beta chains in this list originate from one sample, sequenced in a study of CD8 T cell repertoires and HIV-1 epitope variants. Repertoires were generated with immunoSEQ multiplex PCR, while TCRdb's copy carries only in-frame clones and drops some. The sample yields tens of thousands of clones, roughly 81% seen once. Input material: uncultured baseline CD8+ T cells from peripheral blood mononuclear cells (PBMCs). These receptors all come from a male donor with HIV.

The chain couples TRBV7-3 to TRBJ1-1, with a tentative D call TRBD1 (5 bases). The CDR3 sequence is 16 residues long. Trimming stripped 0 bases from V and 5 bases from J, with 16 bases between. Looked up from germline, CDR1 is SGHTA and CDR2 is FQGTGA. The CDR3 nucleotides are TGTGCCAGCAGCTTAACCCCCCTTGGGGCCGGAACTGAAGCTTTCTTT. It specifies CASSLTPLGAGTEAFF.

The J gene is TRBJ1-4, the V gene TRBV5-4, with D perhaps TRBD1 (6 bases). CDR1 is SGHNT, CDR2 YYREEE, per germline (reference sequence). This CDR3 is built from 14 residues. Trimming shortened V by 4 bases and J by 5 bases, and 12 bases separated the two germline ends. CDR3 coding DNA: TGTGCCAGCAGCGCGGACAGCCTAAATGAAAAACTGTTTTTT. Translating gives CASSADSLNEKLFF.

Only a few counts were recorded for this clone. The chain links TRBV27 to TRBJ2-6; D remains unclear. The CDR3 runs 18 residues. The germline V gene encodes CDR1 MNHEY and CDR2 SMNVEV (reference sequence). V dropped 10 bases and J dropped 0 bases, with 22 bases sitting between them. The chain's CDR3 is CATQSTTTANSGANVLTF. In nucleotides, the CDR3 is TGTGCCACCCAATCCACAACTACTGCGAACTCTGGGGCCAACGTCCTGACTTTC.

V is TRBV6-6 and J is TRBJ1-4, with TRBD1 matching over 9 bases. The CDR3 runs to 14 residues. The germline CDR1 and CDR2 sequences are MNHNY and SVGAGI (reference sequence). CDR3 nucleotide sequence: TGTGTCACAGCCACTGGGACAGGGAATGAAAAACTGTTTTTT. It specifies CVTATGTGNEKLFF.

The chain employs TRBV5-5 and TRBJ1-2, with D possibly TRBD1 on 5 matching bases. Trimming took 3 bases from V and 7 from J, leaving 16 bases between them. The germline CDR1 and CDR2 sequences are SGHKS and YYEKEE (reference sequence). This CDR3 is 14 amino acids long. The CDR3: CASSSRTQGGGYTF. DNA for the CDR3: TGTGCCAGCAGCTCGCGGACCCAGGGCGGTGGCTACACCTTC. Using reference TRBV5-5 and TRBJ1-2 for the parts outside the CDR3, the full variable domain is DAGVTQSPTHLIKTRGQQVTLRCSPISGHKSVSWYQQVLGQGPQFIFQYYEKEERGRGNFPDRFSARQFPNYSSELNVNALLLGDSALYLCASSSRTQGGGYTFGSGTRLTVV.

This chain joins TRBV18 and TRBJ1-1, with 9 bases lining up with TRBD1. The germline V gene has CDR1 KGHSH and CDR2 LQKENI. This CDR3 comprises 16 residues. Trimming at V came to 3 bases and at J to 1 base, leaving 6 bases not matched to a gene. Here the CDR3 DNA reads TGTGCCAGCTCACCCCAACAGGGGGCTTGGAACACTGAAGCTTTCTTT. Encoded protein: CASSPQQGAWNTEAFF.

This rearrangement joins TRBV28 to TRBJ1-1, with D possibly being TRBD1 (6 bases). Germline loops: CDR1 MDHEN, CDR2 SYDVKM. V lost 8 bases and J 6 bases, leaving 34 bases between the germline ends. The CDR3 is made up of 19 amino acids. CDR3 region: CASHRPLRQVMGDGPEAFF. The CDR3 DNA is TGTGCCAGCCACCGACCCCTACGACAGGTGATGGGAGATGGGCCTGAAGCTTTCTTT.

V usage is TRBV27 and J usage is TRBJ2-7; D possibly uses TRBD1 or TRBD2 (5 bases each). V lost 4 bases to trimming and J lost 2 bases, with 18 bases between them. The CDR3 length is 16 residues. Germline CDR1 reads MNHEY; CDR2 reads SMNVEV (reference sequence). CDR3 sequence (DNA): TGTGCCAGCAGTTCCCGGGACGCACCTCACCCCTACGAGCAGTACTTC. Encoded protein: CASSSRDAPHPYEQYF.

CDR3 coding DNA: TGTGCCAGCAGTTCCCTATCGGGTTTCTCTGGAAACACCATATATTTT. Translation: CASSSLSGFSGNTIYF. The chain is built from TRBV6-5 and TRBJ1-3; no clear D. The CDR3 contains 16 residues. V lost 4 bases to trimming and J lost 0 bases, with 13 bases between them. The germline gives CDR1 MNHEY, CDR2 SVGAGI.

The V and J genes are TRBV5-1 and TRBJ2-5; TRBD2 matches 11 bases. J was trimmed by 4 bases and V by 6 bases; bases with no gene match: 26. Germline values: CDR1 SGHRS, CDR2 YFSETQ. The CDR3 extends over 21 amino acids. This chain's CDR3 is CASTTTSGEPERGINRETQYF. DNA for the CDR3: TGCGCCAGCACCACGACTAGCGGGGAACCTGAGAGAGGTATTAATCGAGAGACCCAGTACTTC. Full variable domain (outside the CDR3, taken from reference TRBV5-1 and TRBJ2-5): KAGVTQTPRYLIKTRGQQVTLSCSPISGHRSVSWYQQTPGQGLQFLFEYFSETQRNKGNFPGRFSGRQFSNSRSEMNVSTLELGDSALYLCASTTTSGEPERGINRETQYFGPGTRLLVL.

This clone has a single count. The CDR3 nucleotides are TGTGCCAGCAGTGCCGGGGGGGCTCAAGAGACCCAGTACTTC. Translating gives CASSAGGAQETQYF. The gene calls are TRBV6-5 and TRBJ2-5; 8 nucleotides agree with TRBD2. This CDR3 spans 14 amino acids. After removal of 5 bases from V and 2 bases from J, the junction contained 4 bases not matched to a gene. CDR1 is MNHEY, CDR2 SVGAGI, per germline.

The chain combines TRBV7-6 with TRBJ2-1; D unresolved. CDR1 and CDR2 from the germline V gene are SGHVS and FNYEAQ. Deletions cut 3 bases from V and 10 bases from J, with 13 bases between. The CDR3 consists of 13 residues. The CDR3 spells CASSFLWGPEQFF. The CDR3 region has the DNA TGTGCCAGCAGCTTCCTGTGGGGTCCCGAGCAGTTCTTC.

This rearrangement joins TRBV6-6 to TRBJ2-7, with 10 bases matching TRBD1. This CDR3 is built from 16 residues. The V gene end was trimmed by 0 bases and the J gene end by 5 bases; junction bases not matched to a gene: 7. Germline CDR1 MNHNY, CDR2 SVGAGI (reference sequence). CDR3 in DNA: TGTGCCAGCAGTTACTCTGGGACAGGGGACCCGGACGAGCAGTACTTC. As protein: CASSYSGTGDPDEQYF.

This clone has only a few counts. This rearrangement joins TRBV5-1 to TRBJ2-1; possible D gene TRBD1, 8 bases. In germline, CDR1 is SGHRS, CDR2 YFSETQ. The CDR3 totals 14 residues. V lost 5 bases, J lost 6 bases, and 15 bases lay in between. The CDR3 DNA reads TGCGCCAGCAGGCCGGACAGGGAGGGCAATGAGCAGTTCTTC. Its protein product is CASRPDREGNEQFF.

The rearrangement uses TRBV13 and TRBJ2-7, with 7 bases lining up with TRBD1. Trimming at V came to 5 bases and at J to 0 bases, leaving 4 bases not matched to a gene. This CDR3 region has 14 residues. The germline V gene encodes CDR1 PRHDT and CDR2 FYEKMQ (reference sequence). CDR3 nucleotides: TGTGCCAGCAGCCCAGACAGGGACTCCTACGAGCAGTACTTC. Translating it yields CASSPDRDSYEQYF.

This sequence joins TRBV21-1 and TRBJ1-4. TRBV21-1 is a listed pseudogene. The CDR3 has 16 amino acids. CDR3 sequence (DNA): TGTGCCAGCAGCAAAGGGTGGCTCTACGGGACTGAAAAACTGTTTTTT. This gives the protein CASSKGWLYGTEKLFF.

This clone was detected only once. This chain joins TRBV7-6 and TRBJ2-3, with 10 bases aligning to TRBD2. Germline CDR1 reads SGHVS; CDR2 reads FNYEAQ. Trimming cost V 6 bases and J 5 bases; bases outside gene matches: 8. This CDR3 is built from 15 residues. The CDR3 protein is CASSYLAGVLDTQYF. The CDR3 nucleotides are TGTGCCAGCAGTTACCTAGCGGGAGTGTTAGATACGCAGTATTTT.

The genes are TRBV28 and TRBJ1-3; D is unresolved. CDR1 MDHEN and CDR2 SYDVKM come from the germline V gene. The CDR3 contains 16 residues. V was clipped by 5 bases and J by 0 bases, with 14 bases between them. CDR3 amino acids: CASSDPDTSSGNTIYF. The CDR3 nucleotides read TGTGCCAGCAGTGACCCAGACACGAGCTCTGGAAACACCATATATTTT. Drawing the rest from reference TRBV28 and TRBJ1-3, the complete variable domain is DVKVTQSSRYLVKRTGEKVFLECVQDMDHENMFWYRQDPGLGLRLIYFSYDVKMKEKGDIPEGYSVSREKKERFSLILESASTNQTSMYLCASSDPDTSSGNTIYFGEGSWLTVV.

The V gene is TRBV19, the J gene TRBJ1-2, with D uncertain. Germline CDR1 and CDR2: LNHDA and SQIVND (reference sequence). The CDR3 is made up of 13 amino acids. V was trimmed by 3 bases and J by 2 bases, leaving 7 bases between them. The CDR3: CASSMAENYGYTF. The CDR3 DNA is TGTGCCAGTAGTATGGCAGAGAACTATGGCTACACCTTC.

The chain couples TRBV27 to TRBJ2-3; no reliable D call. CDR3 length equals 13 residues. V shed 6 bases and J shed 2 bases, with 9 bases lying between them. Germline values: CDR1 MNHEY, CDR2 SMNVEV (reference sequence). CDR3 DNA sequence: TGTGCCAGCAGGTGGGGTAACACAGATACGCAGTATTTT. Its translation: CASRWGNTDTQYF.

The sample holds a few counts of this clone. The gene calls are TRBV14 and TRBJ2-5; TRBD2 is a possible D gene (6 bases). This CDR3 spans 14 amino acids. The germline gives CDR1 SGHDN, CDR2 FVKESK. The V gene lost 6 bases and the J gene lost 5 bases, with 16 bases spanning the gap. CDR3 nucleotide sequence: TGTGCCAGCAGGCGGGACGGACACTGGGAGACCCAGTACTTC. This gives the protein CASRRDGHWETQYF.

This chain connects TRBV28 to TRBJ1-5, with TRBD1 identical over 8 bases. Germline CDR1 and CDR2: MDHEN and SYDVKM. J was trimmed by 4 bases and V by 3 bases; bases with no gene match: 5. This CDR3 contains 15 residues. CDR3 in amino acids: CASSLVQGGNQPQHF. The CDR3 DNA sequence: TGTGCCAGCAGTTTGGTACAGGGGGGTAATCAGCCCCAGCATTTT.

This clone appeared a few times. CDR3 amino acids: CASSETVNEQFF. For the CDR3, the DNA is TGTGCCAGCAGTGAAACGGTCAATGAGCAGTTCTTC. V and J are TRBV6-1 and TRBJ2-1, with D unresolved. V was trimmed by 2 bases and J by 6 bases, leaving 5 bases between them. Per germline, CDR1 MNHNS and CDR2 SASEGT. The CDR3 is made up of 12 amino acids.

The chain couples TRBV11-2 to TRBJ2-7; D not certain. CDR3 length: 14 residues. The V end lost 0 bases, the J end lost 10 bases, and 16 bases lay between the germline ends. Germline V gene sequence: CDR1 SGHAT, CDR2 FQNNGV. CDR3 sequence reads: CASSLDRNTLGQYF. CDR3 sequence (DNA): TGTGCCAGCAGCTTAGATCGGAACACCCTAGGTCAGTACTTC.

The J gene is TRBJ1-1, the V gene TRBV19, with a tentative D call TRBD1 (6 bases). The length of the CDR3 is 17 residues. V lost 6 bases and J lost 0, with 20 bases in between. Germline V gene data show CDR1 as LNHDA and CDR2 as SQIVND (reference sequence). DNA for the CDR3: TGTGCCAGTAGCCCCAGGGGAGGTGAAGGTGTGAACACTGAAGCTTTCTTT. Its protein is CASSPRGGEGVNTEAFF.

The chain combines TRBV19 with TRBJ1-2, with unresolved D. V lost 0 bases, J lost 4 bases, and 18 bases lay in between. Per germline, CDR1 LNHDA and CDR2 SQIVND (reference sequence). The CDR3 runs to 17 residues. CDR3: CASSIDAPRSRTYGYTF. As DNA, the CDR3 is TGTGCCAGTAGTATAGACGCCCCCCGGTCCCGGACCTATGGCTACACCTTC.

Here the CDR3 DNA reads TGTGCCAGTAGTATCCGGTACCAAGAGACCCAGTACTTC. Protein product: CASSIRYQETQYF. The chain is built from TRBV19 and TRBJ2-5; D remains unclear. Trimming took off 3 bases at V and 0 bases at J, with 5 bases between the two ends. CDR1 and CDR2 (germline): LNHDA, SQIVND (reference sequence). The CDR3 is 13 residues long.

This sequence joins TRBV7-2 and TRBJ2-7; no clear D. The CDR3 spans 14 residues. V dropped 2 bases and J dropped 2 bases, with 10 bases sitting between them. Germline V gives CDR1 SGHTA, CDR2 FQGNSA. This chain's CDR3 is CASSLTGRTYEQYF. In DNA form, the CDR3 reads TGTGCCAGCAGCTTAACTGGTCGAACCTACGAGCAGTACTTC.

The chain recombines TRBV4-2 with TRBJ1-6; tentative D call: TRBD1 (6 bases). The CDR3 contains 16 residues. The germline V and J ends were trimmed by 3 bases and 9 bases, with 18 bases remaining between them. Per the germline V gene, CDR1 is LGHNA and CDR2 is YNFKEQ. The CDR3 DNA reads TGTGCCAGCAGCCAGGAAGGGGGGGGTTTCGGTTCACCCCTCCACTTT. Translated, it gives CASSQEGGGFGSPLHF.

CDR3 nucleotide sequence: TGTGCCAGTAGTATAGGGGACGCGGGCTACGAGCAGTACTTC. Residues: CASSIGDAGYEQYF. The chain links TRBV19 to TRBJ2-7, with D perhaps assigned TRBD1 or TRBD2 (5 bases each). In germline, CDR1 is LNHDA, CDR2 SQIVND (reference sequence). This CDR3 comprises 14 residues. V was clipped by 1 base and J by 3 bases, with 10 bases between them.

By proportion, this clone is medium-sized. The genes are TRBV29-1 and TRBJ2-1; 10 bases are shared with TRBD1. The CDR3 covers 14 residues. V shed 6 bases, J shed 7 bases, and the junction held 9 bases outside the gene matches. CDR1 and CDR2 from the germline V gene are SQVTM and ANQGSEA. CDR3 loop: CSVMGGTGENEQFF. Written as DNA, the CDR3 is TGCAGCGTCATGGGAGGGACAGGGGAGAATGAGCAGTTCTTC.

This clone was observed once. The chain recombines TRBV5-4 with TRBJ1-6, with 10 bases aligning to TRBD1. Per germline, CDR1 SGHNT and CDR2 YYREEE (reference sequence). V was clipped by 4 bases and J by 6 bases; unmatched bases: 7. The CDR3 contains 16 residues. The CDR3, as DNA: TGTGCCAGCAGCGTAGGGACAGGGGCTATTAATTCACCCCTCCACTTT. It codes for CASSVGTGAINSPLHF.